This is a list of T cell receptor beta chains from one sample in a study of regulatory T cells in long-lasting Graves disease. Each CDR3 protein is one row after TCRdb ran MiXCR on the multiplex PCR reads. The sample lists 360,000 or so distinct CDR3 sequences; approximately 15% were seen once. The same specimen was also included in a second study, on T cells in Graves' hyperthyroidism and ophthalmopathy.

Sequenced material: peripheral blood mononuclear cells (PBMCs), taken at new diagnosis, from a patient treated with antithyroid drugs. The receptor source for this set is a man between 40 and 49 years old with Graves disease. Each CDR3 is given with its conserved first and last residue. D genes are given only for firm matches. Expanded clones get a size class; other rows say once, few or many, or leave the size out.

CDR3 DNA	CDR3 protein	V gene	J gene	D gene	clone size
TGCAGTGCAAGCGGGCTAGCGGGGGCTAGCACAGATACGCAGTATTTT	CSASGLAGASTDTQYF	TRBV20-1	TRBJ2-3	TRBD2	NA
TGTGCCAGCAGTAGGTACGGGAGCGAAGAGACCCAGTACTTC	CASSRYGSEETQYF	TRBV27	TRBJ2-5	NA	few
TGTGCCAGCAGTTACCCTCGGTGGGGGGGCGCGGTAACCTACAATGAGCAGTTCTTC	CASSYPRWGGAVTYNEQFF	TRBV6-9	TRBJ2-1	NA	many
TGTGCCAGCAGTGAGGGCGGGGGAGGCAATTCACCCCTCCACTTT	CASSEGGGGNSPLHF	TRBV2	TRBJ1-6	NA	many
TGTGCCAGCAGTCCAAGCGGGGGACAGTTAGCCATTCAGTACTTC	CASSPSGGQLAIQYF	TRBV2	TRBJ2-4	NA	many
TGTGCCAGCAGTTGGGGGGCCCACAGCCTACCATTCACCTACGAGCAGTACTTC	CASSWGAHSLPFTYEQYF	TRBV5-5	TRBJ2-7	NA	many
TGTGCCAGCAGCTTAGGAGGGTTTAAGCCCCAGCATTTT	CASSLGGFKPQHF	TRBV7-9	TRBJ1-5	NA	many
TGTGCCAGCAGTGAAGCGCCGGCCTCGCGGTTCTTC	CASSEAPASRFF	TRBV6-1	TRBJ2-1	NA	NA
TGTGCCTGGAGTCAAGAGGGGGATTACAATGAGCAGTTCTTC	CAWSQEGDYNEQFF	TRBV30	TRBJ2-1	NA	many
TGTGCCAGCAGTCCGTCCCGTGAGCAGTTCTTC	CASSPSREQFF	TRBV25-1	TRBJ2-1	NA	few
TGTGCCAGCAGCTTGGCAGAGCTATCCAACACCGGGGAGCTGTTTTTT	CASSLAELSNTGELFF	TRBV7-2	TRBJ2-2	NA	many
TGTGCCAGCAGTCTCGGGAGTCAGGGTACGCAGTATTTT	CASSLGSQGTQYF	TRBV28	TRBJ2-3	NA	NA
TGTGCCAGCACGCCCCGGGGGGAAGGCAATCAGCCCCAGCATTTT	CASTPRGEGNQPQHF	TRBV28	TRBJ1-5	NA	NA
TGTGCCAGCAGACTATCACCTACTGGAAACACCATATATTTT	CASRLSPTGNTIYF	TRBV2	TRBJ1-3	NA	many
TGCAGTGCCTCGGGGGGAGGGGCGACGGAGGGAAACACCATATATTTT	CSASGGGATEGNTIYF	TRBV20-1	TRBJ1-3	NA	many
TGTGCCACCAGTGATTTCGGCTCTGGGGCCAACGTCCTGACTTTC	CATSDFGSGANVLTF	TRBV24-1	TRBJ2-6	NA	few
TGTGCCAGTACAACTAGCGGGGGTTCGGAGACCCAGTACTTC	CASTTSGGSETQYF	TRBV18	TRBJ2-5	TRBD2	few
TGTGCCAGCAGCACCTACGGGACGCTGGAGACCCAGTACTTC	CASSTYGTLETQYF	TRBV6-1	TRBJ2-5	NA	many
TGTGCCAGCAGCCAAGGAGGGGGTCGGTCCTACAATGAGCAGTTCTTC	CASSQGGGRSYNEQFF	TRBV3-1	TRBJ2-1	NA	many
TGCGCCAGCAGCCGGGACAGGGGGGCCAGTCGAGAAAAACTGTTTTTT	CASSRDRGASREKLFF	TRBV5-1	TRBJ1-4	TRBD1	few
TGTGCCACAACTTACGCAGGGGGGCCCTACGAGCAGTACTTC	CATTYAGGPYEQYF	TRBV7-9	TRBJ2-7	NA	many
TGTGCCAGCAGCTTGTCCGTCTGGGGGTTGCTTGCTAACACCGGGGAGCTGTTTTTT	CASSLSVWGLLANTGELFF	TRBV7-9	TRBJ2-2	NA	NA
TGTGCCAGCAGCCAACTTCGCCTGGAGCAGTTCTTC	CASSQLRLEQFF	TRBV3-1	TRBJ2-1	NA	many
TGTGCCATCAGTCCGACTAGCGGGTACGAGCAGTACTTC	CAISPTSGYEQYF	TRBV10-3	TRBJ2-7	TRBD2	NA
TGTGCCAGCAGTGAAGTGGTTAGCGGGGGGGAGCAGTTCTTC	CASSEVVSGGEQFF	TRBV2	TRBJ2-1	TRBD2	NA
TGTGCCAGCAGCCCCAGGACTAGCGGGGGGCCTTCCGAAGCCGAGCAGTACTTC	CASSPRTSGGPSEAEQYF	TRBV7-8	TRBJ2-7	TRBD2	NA
TGTGCCAGCAGGGATACACGGAACACTGAAGCTTTCTTT	CASRDTRNTEAFF	TRBV9	TRBJ1-1	NA	many
TGTGCCATCAGTGGCTTTGGGAGCAATCAGCCCCAGCATTTT	CAISGFGSNQPQHF	TRBV10-3	TRBJ1-5	NA	few
TGTGCCAGCAGTCGCGGGGGGGGCTCCTACAATGAGCAGTTCTTC	CASSRGGGSYNEQFF	TRBV28	TRBJ2-1	TRBD2	many
TGTGCCAGCAAGGTCGTTAGGGGGTCGTTCGGGGAGCTGTTTTTT	CASKVVRGSFGELFF	TRBV2	TRBJ2-2	NA	NA
TGTGCCAGCAGTACATGGACAGGGAGTGATGAAGCTTTCTTT	CASSTWTGSDEAFF	TRBV6-2/TRBV6-3	TRBJ1-1	TRBD1	NA
TGTGCCAGCAGACTACGAACCCTGACAGGGGGCTCCTACAATGAGCAGTTCTTC	CASRLRTLTGGSYNEQFF	TRBV12-3/TRBV12-4	TRBJ2-1	TRBD1	many
TGTGCCAGCAGTGGGGGGCAGGGGGCTAGCACAGATACGCAGTATTTT	CASSGGQGASTDTQYF	TRBV6-2/TRBV6-3	TRBJ2-3	TRBD1	NA
TGTGCCAGCACCAATGGACCTTCCTTAGCCAAAAACATTCAGTACTTC	CASTNGPSLAKNIQYF	TRBV7-2	TRBJ2-4	NA	many
TGTGCCATCAGTCCCGGGACAGGATCAACTAATGAAAAACTGTTTTTT	CAISPGTGSTNEKLFF	TRBV10-3	TRBJ1-4	TRBD1	many
TGTGCCAGCAGACTTCAAGGGGGGGGCACAGATACGCAGTATTTT	CASRLQGGGTDTQYF	TRBV3-1	TRBJ2-3	NA	NA
TGCGCCAGCAGCTTGGTCGCGCAGGAGAATTCACCCCTCCACTTT	CASSLVAQENSPLHF	TRBV5-1	TRBJ1-6	NA	many
TGCAGTGCTCACAGGCCCATACAGAACACTGAAGCTTTCTTT	CSAHRPIQNTEAFF	TRBV20-1	TRBJ1-1	NA	many
TGTGCCAGCAGTTATTCCACCCGACTTCGGCTCCCAAAGACCCAGTACTTC	CASSYSTRLRLPKTQYF	TRBV6-5	TRBJ2-5	NA	few
TGCAGTGCTAGGGACAGGGGCTTGGAGACCCAGTACTTC	CSARDRGLETQYF	TRBV20-1	TRBJ2-5	TRBD1	few
TGTGCCAGCCGTATAGGGGGGGGCACCGGGGAGCTGTTTTTT	CASRIGGGTGELFF	TRBV28	TRBJ2-2	NA	few
TGTGCCATCAGTGAGGGTAGCGGGGGGTCCTACAATGAGCAGTTCTTC	CAISEGSGGSYNEQFF	TRBV10-3	TRBJ2-1	TRBD2	NA
TGTGCCAGCAGCGGCTCCGGGACTCCAGATACGCAGTATTTT	CASSGSGTPDTQYF	TRBV2	TRBJ2-3	NA	many
TGTGCCATCAGTGGCTCGGGGACGGATTCACCCCTCCACTTT	CAISGSGTDSPLHF	TRBV10-3	TRBJ1-6	NA	NA
TGTGCCAGCAGCCAAACGGCACAGAACAATCAGCCCCAGCATTTT	CASSQTAQNNQPQHF	TRBV3-1	TRBJ1-5	NA	few
TGTGCCAGCTCAACAGACAGAAATGAAAAACTGTTTTTT	CASSTDRNEKLFF	TRBV18	TRBJ1-4	NA	many
TGCGCCAGCAGCCAAGTGTTGGTCGGGGCAGGGGTTGGAAACACCATATATTTT	CASSQVLVGAGVGNTIYF	TRBV4-3	TRBJ1-3	NA	few
TGTGCCAGCAGTCCCGCCGTGGCATCTGGAAACACCATATATTTT	CASSPAVASGNTIYF	TRBV28	TRBJ1-3	NA	many
TGTGCCAGCAGGATCCACAGGAGCTCTGGAAACACCATATATTTT	CASRIHRSSGNTIYF	TRBV28	TRBJ1-3	NA	few
TGTGCCAGCAGCCCTATTGCGGGGGGGGAGACCCAGTACTTC	CASSPIAGGETQYF	TRBV9	TRBJ2-5	TRBD2	many
TGTGCTAGCCGAAGGGGGACTGAAGATACGCAGTATTTT	CASRRGTEDTQYF	TRBV12-5	TRBJ2-3	NA	many
TGTGCCACCAGTGACCCCGGGACAGGGGGCACAGATACGCAGTATTTT	CATSDPGTGGTDTQYF	TRBV24-1	TRBJ2-3	TRBD1	NA
TGTGCCACCAAACTCGGGGTGGACACTGAAGCTTTCTTT	CATKLGVDTEAFF	TRBV15	TRBJ1-1	NA	many
TGCAGTGCTACCGTGGACAGGGGGCGTCGCTACACCTTC	CSATVDRGRRYTF	TRBV20-1	TRBJ1-2	TRBD1	few
TGTGCCAGTAGTATCCGGGGATCCCCCTCCTACGAGCAGTACTTC	CASSIRGSPSYEQYF	TRBV19	TRBJ2-7	NA	many
TGTGCCAGCAGCCGAGGGACTAGCGGGTCGGGCCCGCACAGGGATACGCAGTATTTT	CASSRGTSGSGPHRDTQYF	TRBV3-1	TRBJ2-3	TRBD2	many
TGTGCCAGCAGATCCCTGGCGGGAGCTTTCTTT	CASRSLAGAFF	TRBV12-3/TRBV12-4	TRBJ1-1	NA	many
TGCGCCAGCAGCTTGATCGGGGGTGCCACAGATACGCAGTATTTT	CASSLIGGATDTQYF	TRBV5-1	TRBJ2-3	NA	many
TGTGCCAGCAGCTTAAAAGGCGGCCACAATGAGCAGTTCTTC	CASSLKGGHNEQFF	TRBV7-3	TRBJ2-1	NA	many
TGCGCCAGCAGCTCCTGGACTAGCGGGCCACGCACAGATACGCAGTATTTT	CASSSWTSGPRTDTQYF	TRBV5-1	TRBJ2-3	TRBD2	many